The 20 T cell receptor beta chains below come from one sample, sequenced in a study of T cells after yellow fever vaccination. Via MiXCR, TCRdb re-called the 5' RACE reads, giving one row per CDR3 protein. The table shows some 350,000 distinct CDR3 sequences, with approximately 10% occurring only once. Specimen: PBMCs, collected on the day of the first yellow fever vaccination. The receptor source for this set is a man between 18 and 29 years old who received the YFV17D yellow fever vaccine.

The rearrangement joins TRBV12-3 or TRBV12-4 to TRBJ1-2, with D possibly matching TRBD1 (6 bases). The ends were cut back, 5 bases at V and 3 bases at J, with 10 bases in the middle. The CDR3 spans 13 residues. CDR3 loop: CASSKRTDYGYTF. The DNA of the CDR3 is TGTGCCAGCAGTAAAAGGACAGACTATGGCTACACCTTC.

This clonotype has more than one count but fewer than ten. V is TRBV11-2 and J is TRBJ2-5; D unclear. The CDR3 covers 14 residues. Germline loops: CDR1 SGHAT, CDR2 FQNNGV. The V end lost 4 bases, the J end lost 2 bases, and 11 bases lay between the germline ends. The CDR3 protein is CASSSWAGQETQYF. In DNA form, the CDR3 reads TGTGCCAGCAGCTCCTGGGCAGGTCAAGAGACCCAGTACTTC.

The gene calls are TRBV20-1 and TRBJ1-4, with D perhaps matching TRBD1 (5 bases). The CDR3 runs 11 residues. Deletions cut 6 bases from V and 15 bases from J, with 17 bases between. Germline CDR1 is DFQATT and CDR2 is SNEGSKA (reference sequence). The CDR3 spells CSARILGVMFF. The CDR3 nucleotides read TGCAGTGCGAGGATCCTGGGGGTTATGTTTTTT.

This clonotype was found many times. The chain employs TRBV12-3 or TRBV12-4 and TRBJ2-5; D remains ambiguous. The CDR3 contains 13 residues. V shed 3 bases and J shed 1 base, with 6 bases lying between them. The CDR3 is CASSFRGQETQYF. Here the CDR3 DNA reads TGTGCCAGCAGTTTTCGTGGCCAAGAGACCCAGTACTTC.

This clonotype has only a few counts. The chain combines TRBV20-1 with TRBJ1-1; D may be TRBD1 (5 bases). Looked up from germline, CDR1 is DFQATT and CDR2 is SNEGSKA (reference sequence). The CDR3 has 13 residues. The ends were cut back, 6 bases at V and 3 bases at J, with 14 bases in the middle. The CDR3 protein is CSASNGAYTEAFF. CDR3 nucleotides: TGCAGTGCATCGAACGGGGCCTACACTGAAGCTTTCTTT.

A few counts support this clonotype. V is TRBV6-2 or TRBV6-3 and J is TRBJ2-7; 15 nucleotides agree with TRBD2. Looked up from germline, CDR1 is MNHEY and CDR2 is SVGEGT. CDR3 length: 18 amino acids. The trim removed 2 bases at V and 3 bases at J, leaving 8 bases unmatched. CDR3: CASSYRPGTSGGIYEQYF. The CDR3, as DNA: TGTGCCAGCAGTTACCGTCCCGGGACTAGCGGGGGGATCTACGAGCAGTACTTC.

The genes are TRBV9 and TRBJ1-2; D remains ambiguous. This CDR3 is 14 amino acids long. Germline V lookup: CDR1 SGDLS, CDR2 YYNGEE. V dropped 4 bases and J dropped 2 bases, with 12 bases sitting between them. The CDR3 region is CASSPYSGNYGYTF. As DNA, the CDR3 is TGTGCCAGCAGCCCATATTCGGGAAACTATGGCTACACCTTC.

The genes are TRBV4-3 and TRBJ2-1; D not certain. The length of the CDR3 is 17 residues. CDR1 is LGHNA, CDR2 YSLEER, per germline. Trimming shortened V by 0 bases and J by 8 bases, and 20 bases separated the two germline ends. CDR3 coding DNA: TGCGCCAGCAGCCAAGACCATGTAAGGGTCGATTTAGATGAGCAGTTCTTC. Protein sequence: CASSQDHVRVDLDEQFF.

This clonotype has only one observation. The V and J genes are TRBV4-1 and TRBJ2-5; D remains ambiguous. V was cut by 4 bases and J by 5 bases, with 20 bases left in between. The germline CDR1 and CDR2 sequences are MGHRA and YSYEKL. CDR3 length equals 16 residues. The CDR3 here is CASSRLGFLVVETQYF. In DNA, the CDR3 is TGCGCCAGCAGCCGGTTGGGGTTTCTCGTGGTGGAGACCCAGTACTTC.

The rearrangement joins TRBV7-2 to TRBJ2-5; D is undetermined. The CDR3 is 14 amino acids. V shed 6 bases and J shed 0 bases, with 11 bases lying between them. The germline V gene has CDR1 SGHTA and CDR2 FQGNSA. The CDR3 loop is CASSFDWDQETQYF. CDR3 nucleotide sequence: TGTGCCAGCAGTTTCGACTGGGACCAAGAGACCCAGTACTTC.

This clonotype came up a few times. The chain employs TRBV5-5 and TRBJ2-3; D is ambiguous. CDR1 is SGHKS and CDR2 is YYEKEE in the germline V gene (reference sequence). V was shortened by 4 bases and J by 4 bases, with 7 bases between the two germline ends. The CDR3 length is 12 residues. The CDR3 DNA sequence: TGTGCCAGCAGCCACTATTCAGATACGCAGTATTTT. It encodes CASSHYSDTQYF.

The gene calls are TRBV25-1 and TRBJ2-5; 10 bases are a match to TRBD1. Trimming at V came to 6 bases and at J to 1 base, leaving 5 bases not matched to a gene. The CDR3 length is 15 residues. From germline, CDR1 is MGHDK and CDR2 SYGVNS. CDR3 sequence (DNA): TGTGCCAGCAGCGAGGGACAGGGGCCCCAAGAGACCCAGTACTTC. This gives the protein CASSEGQGPQETQYF. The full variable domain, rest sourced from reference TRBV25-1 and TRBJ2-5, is EADIYQTPRYLVIGTGKKITLECSQTMGHDKMYWYQQDPGMELHLIHYSYGVNSTEKGDLSSESTVSRIRTEHFPLTLESARPSHTSQYLCASSEGQGPQETQYFGPGTRLLVL.

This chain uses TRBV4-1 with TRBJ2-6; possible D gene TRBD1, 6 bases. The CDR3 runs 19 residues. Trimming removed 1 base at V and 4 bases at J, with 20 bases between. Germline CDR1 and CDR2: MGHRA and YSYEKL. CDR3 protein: CASSQGGRGRVSGANVLTF. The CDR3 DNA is TGCGCCAGCAGCCAAGGGGGCAGGGGAAGGGTCTCCGGGGCCAACGTCCTGACTTTC.

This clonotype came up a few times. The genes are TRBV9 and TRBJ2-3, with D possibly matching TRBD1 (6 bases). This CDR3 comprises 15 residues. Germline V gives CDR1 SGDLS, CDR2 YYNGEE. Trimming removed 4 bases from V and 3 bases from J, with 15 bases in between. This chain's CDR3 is CASSHIQGFTDTQYF. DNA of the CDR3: TGTGCCAGCAGCCATATACAGGGTTTTACAGATACGCAGTATTTT.

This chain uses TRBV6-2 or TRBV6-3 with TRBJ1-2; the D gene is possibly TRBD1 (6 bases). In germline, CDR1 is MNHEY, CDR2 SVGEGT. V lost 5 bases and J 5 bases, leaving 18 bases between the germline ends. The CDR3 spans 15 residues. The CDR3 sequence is CASSLPEGVRYGYTF. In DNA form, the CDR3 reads TGTGCCAGCAGTCTACCGGAGGGGGTCAGATATGGCTACACCTTC.

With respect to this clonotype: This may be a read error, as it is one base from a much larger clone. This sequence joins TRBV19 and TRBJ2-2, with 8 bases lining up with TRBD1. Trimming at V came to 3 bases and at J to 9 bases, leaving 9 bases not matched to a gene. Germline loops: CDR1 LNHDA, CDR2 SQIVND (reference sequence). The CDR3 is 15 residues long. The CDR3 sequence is CASSIGTGGSWELFF. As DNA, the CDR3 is TGTGCCAGTAGTATTGGGACAGGAGGGTCCTGGGAGCTGTTTTTT.

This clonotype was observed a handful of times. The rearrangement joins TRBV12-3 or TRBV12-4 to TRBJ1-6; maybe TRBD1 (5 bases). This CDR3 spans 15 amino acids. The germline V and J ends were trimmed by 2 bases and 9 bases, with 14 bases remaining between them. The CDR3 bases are TGTGCCAGCAGTTTACGTGGGCAGCAGGGTTCACCCCTCCACTTT. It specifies CASSLRGQQGSPLHF.

The CDR3 reads CASSPQLASYNEQFF. The CDR3 DNA reads TGTGCCAGCTCACCGCAACTAGCGTCCTACAATGAGCAGTTCTTC. This chain links TRBV18 with TRBJ2-1; 7 bases map to TRBD2. This CDR3 is 15 amino acids long. The V and J ends lost 3 bases and 1 base, in that order; junction bases with no gene match: 3. The germline V gene has CDR1 KGHSH and CDR2 LQKENI. The full variable domain, rest sourced from reference TRBV18 and TRBJ2-1, is NAGVMQNPRHLVRRRGQEARLRCSPMKGHSHVYWYRQLPEEGLKFMVYLQKENIIDESGMPKERFSAEFPKEGPSILRIQQVVRGDSAAYFCASSPQLASYNEQFFGPGTRLTVL.

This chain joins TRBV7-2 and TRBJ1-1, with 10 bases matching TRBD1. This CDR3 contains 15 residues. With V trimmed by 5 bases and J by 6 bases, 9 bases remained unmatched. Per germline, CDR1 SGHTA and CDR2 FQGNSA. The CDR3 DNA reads TGTGCCAGCAGCCCCAGGACAGGGGGTTATGCTGAAGCTTTCTTT. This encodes CASSPRTGGYAEAFF.

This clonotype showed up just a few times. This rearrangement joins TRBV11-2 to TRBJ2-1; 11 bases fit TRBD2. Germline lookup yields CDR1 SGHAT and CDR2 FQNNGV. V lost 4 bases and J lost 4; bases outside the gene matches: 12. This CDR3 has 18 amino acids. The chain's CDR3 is CASSSVPGTSGGYNEQFF. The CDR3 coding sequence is TGTGCCAGCAGCTCTGTCCCCGGGACTAGCGGTGGTTACAATGAGCAGTTCTTC.